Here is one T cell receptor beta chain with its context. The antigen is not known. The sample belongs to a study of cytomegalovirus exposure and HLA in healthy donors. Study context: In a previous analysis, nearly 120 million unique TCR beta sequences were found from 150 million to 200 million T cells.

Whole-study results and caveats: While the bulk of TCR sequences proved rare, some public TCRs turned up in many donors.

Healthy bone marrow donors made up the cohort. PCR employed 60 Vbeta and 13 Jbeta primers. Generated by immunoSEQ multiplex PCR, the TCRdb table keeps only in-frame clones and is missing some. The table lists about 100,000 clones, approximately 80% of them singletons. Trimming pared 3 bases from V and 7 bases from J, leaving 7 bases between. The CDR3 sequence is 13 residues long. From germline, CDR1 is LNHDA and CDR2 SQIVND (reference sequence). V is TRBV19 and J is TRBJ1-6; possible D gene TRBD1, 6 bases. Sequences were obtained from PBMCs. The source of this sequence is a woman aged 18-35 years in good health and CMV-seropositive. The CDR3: CASSIGGNSPLHF. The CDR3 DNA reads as TGTGCCAGTAGTATTGGGGGCAATTCACCCCTCCACTTT.